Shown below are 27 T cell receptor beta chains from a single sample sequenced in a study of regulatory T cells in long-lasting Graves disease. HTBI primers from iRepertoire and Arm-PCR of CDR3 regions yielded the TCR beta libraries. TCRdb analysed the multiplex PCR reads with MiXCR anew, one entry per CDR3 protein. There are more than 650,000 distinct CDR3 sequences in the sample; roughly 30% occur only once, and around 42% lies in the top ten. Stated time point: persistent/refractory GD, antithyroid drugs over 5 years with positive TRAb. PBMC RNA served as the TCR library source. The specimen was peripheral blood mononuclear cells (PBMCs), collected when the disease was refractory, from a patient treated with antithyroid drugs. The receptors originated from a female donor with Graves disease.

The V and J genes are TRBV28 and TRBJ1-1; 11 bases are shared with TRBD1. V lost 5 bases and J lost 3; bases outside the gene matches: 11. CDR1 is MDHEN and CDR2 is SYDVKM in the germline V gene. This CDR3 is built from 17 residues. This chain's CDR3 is CASSPWTGGLTYTEAFF. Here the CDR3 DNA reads TGTGCCAGCAGTCCTTGGACAGGGGGCCTAACATACACTGAAGCTTTCTTT.

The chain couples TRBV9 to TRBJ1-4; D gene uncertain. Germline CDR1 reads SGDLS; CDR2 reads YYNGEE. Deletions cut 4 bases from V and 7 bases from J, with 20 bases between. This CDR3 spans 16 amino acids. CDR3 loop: CASSPRGLTGSEKLFF. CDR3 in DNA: TGTGCCAGCAGCCCTCGCGGTCTTACGGGGAGTGAAAAACTGTTTTTT.

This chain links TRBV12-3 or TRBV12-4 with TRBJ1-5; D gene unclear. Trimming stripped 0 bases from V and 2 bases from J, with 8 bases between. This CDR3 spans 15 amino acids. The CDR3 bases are TGTGCCAGCAGTTTAGCGTTTGACCGCAATCAGCCCCAGCATTTT. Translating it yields CASSLAFDRNQPQHF.

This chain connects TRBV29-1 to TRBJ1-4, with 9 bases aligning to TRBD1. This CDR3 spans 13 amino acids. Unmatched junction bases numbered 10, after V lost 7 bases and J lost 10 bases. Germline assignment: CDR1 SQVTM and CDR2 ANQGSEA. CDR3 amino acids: CSAGQGQGGKLFF. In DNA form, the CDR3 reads TGCAGCGCCGGACAGGGGCAGGGTGGAAAACTGTTTTTT.

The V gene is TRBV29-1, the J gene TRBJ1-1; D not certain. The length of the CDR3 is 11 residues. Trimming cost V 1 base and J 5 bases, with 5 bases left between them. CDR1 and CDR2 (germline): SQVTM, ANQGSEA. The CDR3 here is CSVEVATEAFF. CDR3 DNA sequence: TGCAGCGTTGAAGTGGCGACTGAAGCTTTCTTT.

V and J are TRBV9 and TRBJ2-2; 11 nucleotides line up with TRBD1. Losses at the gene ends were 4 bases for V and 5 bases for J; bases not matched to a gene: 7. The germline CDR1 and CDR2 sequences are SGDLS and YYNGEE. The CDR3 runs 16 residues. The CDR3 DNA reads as TGTGCCAGCAGCCCAAGGACAGGGGGCGCGACCGGGGAGCTGTTTTTT. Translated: CASSPRTGGATGELFF.

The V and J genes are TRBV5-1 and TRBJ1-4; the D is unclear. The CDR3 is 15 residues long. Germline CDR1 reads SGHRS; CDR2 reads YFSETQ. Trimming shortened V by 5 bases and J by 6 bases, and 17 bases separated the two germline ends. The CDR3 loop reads CASSLNTHRDEKLFF. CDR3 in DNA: TGCGCCAGCAGTCTGAACACCCATAGGGATGAAAAACTGTTTTTT.

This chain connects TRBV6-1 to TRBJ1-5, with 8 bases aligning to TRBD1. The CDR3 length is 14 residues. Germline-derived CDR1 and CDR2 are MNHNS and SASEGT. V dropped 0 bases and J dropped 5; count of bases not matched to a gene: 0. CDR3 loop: CASSEATGDQPQHF. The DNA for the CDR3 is TGTGCCAGCAGTGAAGCGACAGGGGATCAGCCCCAGCATTTT.

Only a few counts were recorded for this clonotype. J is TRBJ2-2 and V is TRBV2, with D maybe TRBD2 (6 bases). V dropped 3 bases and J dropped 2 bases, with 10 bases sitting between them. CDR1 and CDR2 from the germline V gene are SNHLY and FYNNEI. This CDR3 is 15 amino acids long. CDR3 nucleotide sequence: TGTGCCAGCAGTGACCGGAGGGCCAACACCGGGGAGCTGTTTTTT. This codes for CASSDRRANTGELFF.

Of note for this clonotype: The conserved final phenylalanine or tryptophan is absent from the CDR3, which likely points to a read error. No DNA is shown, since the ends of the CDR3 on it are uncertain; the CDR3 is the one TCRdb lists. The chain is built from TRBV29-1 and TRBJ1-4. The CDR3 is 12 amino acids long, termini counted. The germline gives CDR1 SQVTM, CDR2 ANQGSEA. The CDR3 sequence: CSVSMMRWQRKL.

The CDR3 coding sequence is TGTGCCATCACTGGAGACCTAGATCAGCCCCAGCATTTT. Amino acid sequence: CAITGDLDQPQHF. V usage is TRBV10-3 and J usage is TRBJ1-5; D ambiguous. This CDR3 spans 13 amino acids. From germline, CDR1 is ENHRY and CDR2 SYGVKD. V gave up 7 bases and J gave up 5 bases, with 12 bases separating them.

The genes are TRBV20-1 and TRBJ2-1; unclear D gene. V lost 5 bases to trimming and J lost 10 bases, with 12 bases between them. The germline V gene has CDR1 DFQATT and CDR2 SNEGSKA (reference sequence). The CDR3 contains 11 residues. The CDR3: CSARQDGEQFF. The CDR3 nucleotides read TGCAGTGCTCGCCAGGACGGGGAGCAGTTCTTC.

The CDR3 loop is CASSYLPRSSYNSPLHF. For the CDR3, the DNA is TGTGCCAGCAGTTACCTCCCCCGTAGCTCCTATAATTCACCCCTCCACTTT. V and J are TRBV6-2 or TRBV6-3 and TRBJ1-6, with no clear D. Per the germline V gene, CDR1 is MNHEY and CDR2 is SVGEGT. The V and J ends lost 2 bases and 0 bases respectively, with 11 bases between them. The CDR3 contains 17 residues.

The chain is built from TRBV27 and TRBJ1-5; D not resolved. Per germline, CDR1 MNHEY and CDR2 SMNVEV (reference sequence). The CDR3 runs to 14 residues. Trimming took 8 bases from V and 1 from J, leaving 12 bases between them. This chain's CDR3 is CASQERGSNQPQHF. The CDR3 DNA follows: TGTGCCAGCCAAGAGCGAGGGAGCAATCAGCCCCAGCATTTT.

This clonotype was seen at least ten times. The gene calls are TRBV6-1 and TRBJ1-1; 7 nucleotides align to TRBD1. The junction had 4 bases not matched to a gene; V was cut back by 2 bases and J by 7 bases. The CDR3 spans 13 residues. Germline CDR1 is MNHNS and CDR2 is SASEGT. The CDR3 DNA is TGTGCCAGCAGTGAAAGGAGGGACAGTGAAGCTTTCTTT. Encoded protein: CASSERRDSEAFF.

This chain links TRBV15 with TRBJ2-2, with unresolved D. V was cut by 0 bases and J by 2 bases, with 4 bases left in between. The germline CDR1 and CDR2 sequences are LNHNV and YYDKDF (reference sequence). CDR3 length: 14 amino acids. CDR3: CATSRDLNTGELFF. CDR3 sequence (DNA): TGTGCCACCAGCAGAGATCTTAACACCGGGGAGCTGTTTTTT.

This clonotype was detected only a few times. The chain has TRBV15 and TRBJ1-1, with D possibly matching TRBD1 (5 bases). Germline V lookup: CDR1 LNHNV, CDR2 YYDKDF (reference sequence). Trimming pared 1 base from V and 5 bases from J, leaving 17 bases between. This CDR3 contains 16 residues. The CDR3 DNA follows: TGTGCCACCAGCAGAGGAGTTAGTGGGGGAGGAACTGAAGCTTTCTTT. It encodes CATSRGVSGGGTEAFF.

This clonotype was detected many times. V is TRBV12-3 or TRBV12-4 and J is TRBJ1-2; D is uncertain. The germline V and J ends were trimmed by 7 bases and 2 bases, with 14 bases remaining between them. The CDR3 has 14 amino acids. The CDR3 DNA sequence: TGTGCCAGCACCTTATACTCGGGGAACTATGGCTACACCTTC. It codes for CASTLYSGNYGYTF.

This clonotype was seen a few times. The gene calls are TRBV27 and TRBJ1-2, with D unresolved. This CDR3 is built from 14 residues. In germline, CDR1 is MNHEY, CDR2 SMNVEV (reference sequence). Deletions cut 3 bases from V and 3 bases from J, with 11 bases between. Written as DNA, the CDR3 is TGTGCCAGCAGTTTCGACGGTGGCTACTATGGCTACACCTTC. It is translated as CASSFDGGYYGYTF.

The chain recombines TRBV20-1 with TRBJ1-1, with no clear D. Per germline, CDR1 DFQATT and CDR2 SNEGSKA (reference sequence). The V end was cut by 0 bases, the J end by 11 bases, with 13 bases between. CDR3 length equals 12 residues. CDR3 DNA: TGCAGTGCTAGAGAGGTCGGGAAGTTGGCTTTCTTT. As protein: CSAREVGKLAFF.

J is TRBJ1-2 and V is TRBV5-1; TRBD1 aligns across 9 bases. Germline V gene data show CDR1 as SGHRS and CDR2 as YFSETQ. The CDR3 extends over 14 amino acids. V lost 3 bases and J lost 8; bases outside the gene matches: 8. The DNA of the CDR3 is TGCGCCAGCAGCTCAAGGGACAGGGTTGGCGGCTACACCTTC. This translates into CASSSRDRVGGYTF.

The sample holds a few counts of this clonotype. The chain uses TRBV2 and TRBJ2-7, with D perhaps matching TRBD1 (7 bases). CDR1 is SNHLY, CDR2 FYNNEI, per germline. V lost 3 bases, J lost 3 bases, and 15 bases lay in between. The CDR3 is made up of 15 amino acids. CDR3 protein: CASSDQGGIYYEQYF. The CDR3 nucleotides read TGTGCCAGCAGTGACCAGGGGGGAATTTACTACGAGCAGTACTTC.

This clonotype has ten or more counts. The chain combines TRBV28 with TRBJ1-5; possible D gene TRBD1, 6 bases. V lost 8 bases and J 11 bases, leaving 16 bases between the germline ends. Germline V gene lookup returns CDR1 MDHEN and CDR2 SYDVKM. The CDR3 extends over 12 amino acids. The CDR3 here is CASLNRARAQHF. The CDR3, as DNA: TGTGCCAGCCTAAACAGGGCCCGCGCCCAGCATTTT.

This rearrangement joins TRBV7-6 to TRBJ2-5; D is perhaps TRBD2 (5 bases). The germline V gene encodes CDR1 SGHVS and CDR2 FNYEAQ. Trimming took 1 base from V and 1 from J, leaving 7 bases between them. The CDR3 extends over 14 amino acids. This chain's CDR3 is CASSLVGVQETQYF. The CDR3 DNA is TGTGCCAGCAGCTTAGTCGGGGTCCAAGAGACCCAGTACTTC.

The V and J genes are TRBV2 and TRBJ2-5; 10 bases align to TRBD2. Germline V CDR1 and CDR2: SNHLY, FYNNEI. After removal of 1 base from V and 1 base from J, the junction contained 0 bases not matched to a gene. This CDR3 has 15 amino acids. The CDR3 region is CASSEGLAGQETQYF. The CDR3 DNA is TGTGCCAGCAGTGAAGGACTAGCGGGCCAAGAGACCCAGTACTTC.

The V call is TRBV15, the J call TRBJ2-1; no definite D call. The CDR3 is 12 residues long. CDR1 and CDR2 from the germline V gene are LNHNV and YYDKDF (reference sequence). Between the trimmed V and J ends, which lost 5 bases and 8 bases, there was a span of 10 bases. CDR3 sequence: CATSRRTDEQFF. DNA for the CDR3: TGTGCCACCAGCCGCCGGACGGATGAGCAGTTCTTC.

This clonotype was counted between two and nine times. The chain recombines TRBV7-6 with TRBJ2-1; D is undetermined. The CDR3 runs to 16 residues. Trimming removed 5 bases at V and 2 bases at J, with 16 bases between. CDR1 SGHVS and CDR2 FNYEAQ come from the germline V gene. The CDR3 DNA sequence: TGTGCCAGCAGCGCAGATGTCCGATGGGCCTACAATGAGCAGTTCTTC. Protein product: CASSADVRWAYNEQFF.